This is a list of T cell receptor beta chains from one sample in a study of T cell responses to AZD1222 COVID-19 vaccine. Profiling relied on immunoSEQ multiplex PCR, and the TCRdb table lists in-frame clones only, not all of them. The sample consists of some 190,000 clones, 85% to 90% of them appearing once. The source material was peripheral blood, sampled on day 0 of AZD1222 vaccination. These receptors originate from an adult in good health. Each CDR3 is given with its conserved first and last residue. The D gene is left open where the match is weak. The size entry is marked missing in some rows and otherwise reads once, few, many or a size class.

cdr3_aa: CASSIRHVVRIQGSTEAFF
cdr3_nt: TGTGCCAGTAGTATTCGGCATGTAGTACGGATTCAAGGGAGCACTGAAGCTTTCTTT
clone_size: .
d_call: .
v_call: TRBV19
j_call: TRBJ1-1

cdr3_aa: CASRQFSGANVLTF
cdr3_nt: TGTGCCAGCAGACAATTCTCTGGGGCCAACGTCCTGACTTTC
clone_size: .
d_call: .
v_call: TRBV2
j_call: TRBJ2-6

cdr3_aa: CASSYPIQTKDGELFF
cdr3_nt: TGTGCCAGCAGTTACCCAATACAGACTAAGGACGGGGAGCTGTTTTTT
clone_size: .
d_call: .
v_call: TRBV6-2/TRBV6-3
j_call: TRBJ2-2

cdr3_aa: CASSLDGRSGQETQYF
cdr3_nt: TGCGCCAGCAGCCTAGATGGGAGGTCAGGCCAAGAGACCCAGTACTTC
clone_size: once
d_call: .
v_call: TRBV5-1
j_call: TRBJ2-5

cdr3_aa: CASSADVQWTDTQYF
cdr3_nt: TGTGCCAGCAGCGCGGACGTTCAGTGGACAGATACGCAGTATTTT
clone_size: .
d_call: .
v_call: TRBV7-9
j_call: TRBJ2-3

cdr3_aa: CASSRGHTGELFF
cdr3_nt: TGTGCCAGCAGCAGGGGGCACACCGGGGAGCTGTTTTTT
clone_size: .
d_call: TRBD1
v_call: TRBV6-2/TRBV6-3
j_call: TRBJ2-2

cdr3_aa: CASSMDRNTEAFF
cdr3_nt: TGCGCCAGCAGCATGGACAGGAACACTGAAGCTTTCTTT
clone_size: .
d_call: .
v_call: TRBV5-1
j_call: TRBJ1-1

cdr3_aa: CASSQAPSSSGANVLTF
cdr3_nt: TGTGCCAGCAGCCAAGCTCCTAGCAGCTCTGGGGCCAACGTCCTGACTTTC
clone_size: .
d_call: .
v_call: TRBV14
j_call: TRBJ2-6

cdr3_aa: CASSQDASDLETQYF
cdr3_nt: TGCGCCAGCAGCCAAGATGCGTCTGACTTAGAGACCCAGTACTTC
clone_size: .
d_call: .
v_call: TRBV4-3
j_call: TRBJ2-5

cdr3_aa: CASSSRQEAFF
cdr3_nt: TGTGCCAGCAGTTCCCGACAGGAAGCTTTCTTT
clone_size: .
d_call: .
v_call: TRBV6-2/TRBV6-3
j_call: TRBJ1-1

cdr3_aa: CASEDGSFSGNTIYF
cdr3_nt: TGTGCCAGCGAGGACGGATCTTTCTCTGGAAACACCATATATTTT
clone_size: .
d_call: .
v_call: TRBV2
j_call: TRBJ1-3

cdr3_aa: CASSDPGLENGYTF
cdr3_nt: TGTGCCAGCAGTGATCCAGGGTTGGAGAATGGCTACACCTTC
clone_size: .
d_call: .
v_call: TRBV28
j_call: TRBJ1-2

cdr3_aa: CASSEGTGDQPQHF
cdr3_nt: TGTGCCAGCAGTGAGGGGACAGGGGATCAGCCCCAGCATTTT
clone_size: few
d_call: TRBD1
v_call: TRBV6-1
j_call: TRBJ1-5

cdr3_aa: CATSNGRDYEQYF
cdr3_nt: TGTGCCACCAGCAATGGACGGGACTACGAGCAGTACTTC
clone_size: once
d_call: .
v_call: TRBV15
j_call: TRBJ2-7

cdr3_aa: CASSWDSANQPQHF
cdr3_nt: TGTGCCAGCAGCTGGGACAGTGCAAATCAGCCCCAGCATTTT
clone_size: .
d_call: TRBD1
v_call: TRBV7-8
j_call: TRBJ1-5

cdr3_aa: CASSRTNYEQYF
cdr3_nt: TGTGCCAGCAGCCGGACTAACTACGAGCAGTACTTC
clone_size: .
d_call: .
v_call: TRBV12-3/TRBV12-4
j_call: TRBJ2-7

cdr3_aa: CASSAEDTEAFF
cdr3_nt: TGTGCCAGCAGCGCCGAGGACACTGAAGCTTTCTTT
clone_size: .
d_call: .
v_call: TRBV7-9
j_call: TRBJ1-1

cdr3_aa: CASEARRAGTEAFF
cdr3_nt: TGTGCCAGCGAGGCACGTAGGGCTGGAACTGAAGCTTTCTTT
clone_size: .
d_call: .
v_call: TRBV25-1
j_call: TRBJ1-1

cdr3_aa: CAWSVKSGQGREEQYF
cdr3_nt: TGTGCCTGGAGTGTAAAGTCGGGACAGGGGAGGGAAGAGCAGTACTTC
clone_size: once
d_call: TRBD1
v_call: TRBV30
j_call: TRBJ2-7

cdr3_aa: CASSADPGTNTFSYNSPLHF
cdr3_nt: TGTGCCAGCAGCGCGGACCCCGGGACGAATACTTTCTCCTATAATTCACCCCTCCACTTT
clone_size: .
d_call: .
v_call: TRBV9
j_call: TRBJ1-6

cdr3_aa: CSVSDKAKSDTQYF
cdr3_nt: TGCAGCGTATCGGACAAGGCCAAGTCGGATACGCAGTATTTT
clone_size: .
d_call: .
v_call: TRBV29-1
j_call: TRBJ2-3

cdr3_aa: CASSPRDSSYEQYF
cdr3_nt: TGTGCCAGCTCACCCCGGGACAGTTCCTACGAGCAGTACTTC
clone_size: .
d_call: TRBD1
v_call: TRBV18
j_call: TRBJ2-7

cdr3_aa: CASSTRQAPLAKNIQYF
cdr3_nt: TGTGCCAGTAGTACCCGACAGGCCCCCCTAGCCAAAAACATTCAGTACTTC
clone_size: .
d_call: .
v_call: TRBV19
j_call: TRBJ2-4